The rows below give T cell receptor beta chains drawn from one sample of a study of early stage breast cancer tumors. TCRdb's copy holds only in-frame clones and misses some; the assay was immunoSEQ multiplex PCR. The sample includes tens of thousands of clones, 78% seen only once; the top ten take around 3.4%. The material sequenced was blood. The receptors stem from a person between 35 and 49 years old with breast cancer. CDR3s include the opening cysteine and the closing phenylalanine or tryptophan. Each record gives: clone size, D gene, J gene, V gene, CDR3 protein, CDR3 DNA. D genes are given only for firm matches. Some rows mark clone size as missing; the rest say once, few, many or name a class of expanded clone.

abundance: NA
d_gene: NA
j_gene: TRBJ1-2
v_gene: TRBV5-6
CDR3aa: CASSQGVGGYTF
CDR3nt: TGTGCCAGCAGCCAAGGGGTGGGTGGCTACACCTTC

abundance: NA
d_gene: NA
j_gene: TRBJ1-4
v_gene: TRBV5-1
CDR3aa: CASSTGTYDEKLFF
CDR3nt: TGCGCCAGCAGCACCGGGACATATGATGAAAAACTGTTTTTT

abundance: NA
d_gene: TRBD1
j_gene: TRBJ1-4
v_gene: TRBV9
CDR3aa: CASSVTGGATNEKLFF
CDR3nt: TGTGCCAGCAGCGTAACAGGGGGCGCAACTAATGAAAAACTGTTTTTT

abundance: NA
d_gene: TRBD2
j_gene: TRBJ2-1
v_gene: TRBV12-5
CDR3aa: CASGPPQAGARNEQFF
CDR3nt: TGTGCTAGTGGTCCGCCCCAAGCGGGAGCCCGAAATGAGCAGTTCTTC

abundance: NA
d_gene: NA
j_gene: TRBJ1-6
v_gene: TRBV6-5
CDR3aa: CASSYLAGGRSPLHF
CDR3nt: TGTGCCAGCAGTTACTTGGCGGGCGGCCGTTCACCCCTCCACTTT

abundance: NA
d_gene: NA
j_gene: TRBJ2-7
v_gene: TRBV6-6
CDR3aa: CASSYNREQYF
CDR3nt: TGTGCCAGCAGTTACAATCGAGAGCAGTACTTC

abundance: NA
d_gene: TRBD1
j_gene: TRBJ2-5
v_gene: TRBV10-3
CDR3aa: CATGGQGGGSRGQETQYF
CDR3nt: TGTGCCACGGGGGGACAGGGAGGAGGGTCCCGCGGCCAAGAGACCCAGTACTTC

abundance: NA
d_gene: TRBD1
j_gene: TRBJ1-5
v_gene: TRBV19
CDR3aa: CASSIRNRDSYQPQHF
CDR3nt: TGTGCCAGCAGCATAAGAAACCGGGACAGTTATCAGCCCCAGCATTTT

abundance: NA
d_gene: TRBD1
j_gene: TRBJ1-1
v_gene: TRBV5-6
CDR3aa: CASSSAQGARSIGAFF
CDR3nt: TGTGCCAGCAGCTCGGCACAGGGGGCGCGTTCTATCGGAGCTTTCTTT

abundance: NA
d_gene: NA
j_gene: TRBJ1-1
v_gene: TRBV14
CDR3aa: CASSPLSGGGRAFF
CDR3nt: TGTGCCAGCAGCCCACTCTCCGGGGGGGGAAGAGCTTTCTTT

abundance: NA
d_gene: NA
j_gene: TRBJ2-3
v_gene: TRBV7-2
CDR3aa: CASSSPGADTQYF
CDR3nt: TGTGCCAGCAGTTCCCCCGGGGCAGATACGCAGTATTTT

abundance: NA
d_gene: TRBD2
j_gene: TRBJ2-7
v_gene: TRBV7-6
CDR3aa: CASSFGAGGPYEQYF
CDR3nt: TGTGCCAGCAGCTTTGGTGCGGGAGGGCCGTACGAGCAGTACTTC

abundance: NA
d_gene: NA
j_gene: TRBJ2-2
v_gene: TRBV11-3
CDR3aa: CASSLTRNTGELFF
CDR3nt: TGTGCCAGCAGCTTAACCCGGAACACCGGGGAGCTGTTTTTT

abundance: NA
d_gene: NA
j_gene: TRBJ2-1
v_gene: TRBV6-1
CDR3aa: CASSRELGEQFF
CDR3nt: TGTGCCAGCAGCAGGGAGTTGGGTGAGCAGTTCTTC

abundance: NA
d_gene: NA
j_gene: TRBJ2-3
v_gene: TRBV6-1
CDR3aa: CASSDPPPDTQYF
CDR3nt: TGTGCCAGCAGTGACCCTCCCCCAGATACGCAGTATTTT

abundance: NA
d_gene: NA
j_gene: TRBJ1-2
v_gene: TRBV2
CDR3aa: CARLAGDYGYTF
CDR3nt: TGTGCCAGACTAGCAGGGGACTATGGCTACACCTTC

abundance: NA
d_gene: NA
j_gene: TRBJ2-5
v_gene: TRBV13
CDR3aa: CASSLAGGGNKQETQYF
CDR3nt: TGTGCCAGCAGCCTAGCTGGGGGCGGGAACAAACAAGAGACCCAGTACTTC

abundance: NA
d_gene: TRBD1
j_gene: TRBJ1-5
v_gene: TRBV19
CDR3aa: CASSPVWGGDRGMGVSNQPQHF
CDR3nt: TGTGCCAGTAGCCCGGTTTGGGGCGGGGACAGGGGTATGGGGGTGAGCAATCAGCCCCAGCATTTT

abundance: NA
d_gene: NA
j_gene: TRBJ2-7
v_gene: TRBV29-1
CDR3aa: CSVTTSFYEQYF
CDR3nt: TGCAGCGTTACTACCAGTTTCTACGAGCAGTACTTC

abundance: NA
d_gene: NA
j_gene: TRBJ2-2
v_gene: TRBV5-1
CDR3aa: CASSLGQAGELFF
CDR3nt: TGCGCCAGCAGCTTGGGACAGGCCGGGGAGCTGTTTTTT

abundance: few
d_gene: NA
j_gene: TRBJ2-7
v_gene: TRBV7-6
CDR3aa: CASSRDSIYEQYF
CDR3nt: TGTGCCAGCAGCCGTGACAGCATTTACGAGCAGTACTTC

abundance: NA
d_gene: TRBD2
j_gene: TRBJ2-2
v_gene: TRBV7-2
CDR3aa: CASSLLAGGGAGELFF
CDR3nt: TGTGCCAGCAGCCTACTAGCGGGAGGCGGGGCCGGGGAGCTGTTTTTT

abundance: NA
d_gene: TRBD2
j_gene: TRBJ2-1
v_gene: TRBV19
CDR3aa: CASSIAVGTSGGEQFF
CDR3nt: TGTGCCAGTAGTATAGCGGTTGGGACTAGCGGGGGAGAGCAGTTCTTC

abundance: NA
d_gene: NA
j_gene: TRBJ1-5
v_gene: TRBV5-5
CDR3aa: CASSLKAEDQPQHF
CDR3nt: TGTGCCAGCAGCTTGAAGGCAGAGGATCAGCCCCAGCATTTT

abundance: NA
d_gene: NA
j_gene: TRBJ2-3
v_gene: TRBV2
CDR3aa: CASSEDGLSTDTQYF
CDR3nt: TGTGCCAGCAGCGAGGACGGACTGAGCACAGATACGCAGTATTTT

abundance: NA
d_gene: NA
j_gene: TRBJ1-4
v_gene: TRBV5-1
CDR3aa: CASSLNPGQVEKLFF
CDR3nt: TGCGCCAGCAGCTTGAACCCTGGACAAGTAGAAAAACTGTTTTTT

abundance: NA
d_gene: NA
j_gene: TRBJ1-2
v_gene: TRBV19
CDR3aa: CASSIAGTSGGYTF
CDR3nt: TGTGCCAGTAGTATAGCAGGGACAAGCGGGGGCTACACCTTC

abundance: NA
d_gene: NA
j_gene: TRBJ2-7
v_gene: TRBV7-9
CDR3aa: CASSLTGSTYEQYF
CDR3nt: TGTGCCAGCAGCTTAACAGGCAGTACCTACGAGCAGTACTTC

abundance: NA
d_gene: NA
j_gene: TRBJ2-3
v_gene: TRBV7-2
CDR3aa: CASSPNRAQDTQYF
CDR3nt: TGTGCCAGCAGCCCGAATAGAGCGCAAGATACGCAGTATTTT

abundance: NA
d_gene: NA
j_gene: TRBJ1-5
v_gene: TRBV19
CDR3aa: CASSIGGVGTQPQHF
CDR3nt: TGTGCCAGTAGTATAGGGGGGGTTGGGACTCAGCCCCAGCATTTT

abundance: NA
d_gene: TRBD2
j_gene: TRBJ2-7
v_gene: TRBV6-6
CDR3aa: CASSPGTRKYEQYF
CDR3nt: TGTGCCAGCAGTCCAGGGACTAGGAAGTACGAGCAGTACTTC

abundance: NA
d_gene: NA
j_gene: TRBJ1-1
v_gene: TRBV11-2
CDR3aa: CASSLEGAGEAFF
CDR3nt: TGTGCCAGCAGCTTAGAGGGAGCCGGTGAAGCTTTCTTT

abundance: NA
d_gene: NA
j_gene: TRBJ2-3
v_gene: TRBV30
CDR3aa: CAWRISPLDTQYF
CDR3nt: TGTGCCTGGAGAATCAGCCCCCTGGATACGCAGTATTTT

abundance: few
d_gene: NA
j_gene: TRBJ2-7
v_gene: TRBV7-8
CDR3aa: CASSLARGPYEQYF
CDR3nt: TGTGCCAGCAGCTTAGCGAGGGGACCCTACGAGCAGTACTTC

abundance: once
d_gene: NA
j_gene: TRBJ2-3
v_gene: TRBV27
CDR3aa: CASSLWSTSTDTQYF
CDR3nt: TGTGCCAGCAGTTTATGGTCCACTAGCACAGATACGCAGTATTTT

abundance: NA
d_gene: TRBD1
j_gene: TRBJ1-1
v_gene: TRBV6-1
CDR3aa: CASSERTGGSFTEAFF
CDR3nt: TGTGCCAGCAGTGAAAGGACAGGGGGTAGTTTCACTGAAGCTTTCTTT

abundance: NA
d_gene: NA
j_gene: TRBJ1-1
v_gene: TRBV10-1
CDR3aa: CASSDGDRMNTEAFF
CDR3nt: TGCGCCAGCAGTGATGGAGACAGGATGAACACTGAAGCTTTCTTT